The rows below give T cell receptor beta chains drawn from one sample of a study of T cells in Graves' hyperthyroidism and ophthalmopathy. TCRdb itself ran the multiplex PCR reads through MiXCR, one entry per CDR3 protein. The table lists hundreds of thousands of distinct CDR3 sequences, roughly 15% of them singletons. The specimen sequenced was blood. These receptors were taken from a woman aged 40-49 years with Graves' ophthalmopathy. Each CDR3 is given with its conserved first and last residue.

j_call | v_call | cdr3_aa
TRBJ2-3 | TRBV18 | CASSPTGPSTDTQYF
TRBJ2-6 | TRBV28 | CASRTTGTGGFSGANVLTF
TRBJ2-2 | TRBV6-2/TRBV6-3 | CASSYPRLSTGELFF
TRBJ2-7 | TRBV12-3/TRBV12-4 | CASTPSHSYEQYF
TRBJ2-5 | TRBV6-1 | CASSAGQGVPSQYF
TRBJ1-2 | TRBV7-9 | CASSFATGTYGYTF
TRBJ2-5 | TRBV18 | CASSQSVGTGETQYF
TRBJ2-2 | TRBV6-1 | CASRRTGTDTGELFF
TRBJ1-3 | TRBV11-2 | CASSLAPPIYF
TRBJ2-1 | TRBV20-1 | CSANPGLAGYNEQFF
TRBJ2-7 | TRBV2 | CASSEVGLANYEQYF
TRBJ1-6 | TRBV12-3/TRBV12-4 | CASSFGGTGGSSPLHF
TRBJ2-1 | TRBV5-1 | CASSPEHSYNEQFF
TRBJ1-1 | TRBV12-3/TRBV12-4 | CASSSTDRGPYTEAFF
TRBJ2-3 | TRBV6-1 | CASGPTGRADTQYF
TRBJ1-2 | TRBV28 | CASRGLPGGSAGYTF
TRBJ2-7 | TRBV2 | CASRRGPGLEQYF
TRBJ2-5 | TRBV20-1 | CSARDERGFWETQYF
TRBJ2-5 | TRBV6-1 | CASSYAGLDQETQYF
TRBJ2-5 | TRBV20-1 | CSARELSGGGGETQYF
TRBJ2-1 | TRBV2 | CASNNDRLSSYNEQFF
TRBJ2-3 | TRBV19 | CASNLGASTDTQYF
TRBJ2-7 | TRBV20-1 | CSAMDSRVDEQYF
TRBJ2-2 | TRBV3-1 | CASSHGSSGELFF
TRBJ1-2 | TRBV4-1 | CASSQGGQRANYGYTF
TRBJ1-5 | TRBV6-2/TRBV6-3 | CASNMGQGIQPQHF
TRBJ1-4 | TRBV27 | CASSSGQAYEKLFF
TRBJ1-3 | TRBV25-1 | CASSGPGFSGNTIYF
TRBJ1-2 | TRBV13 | CASSSGRVSGYTF
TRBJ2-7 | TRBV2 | CASSEDRQGVYEQYF
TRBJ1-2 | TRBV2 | CASSSTGNYGYTF
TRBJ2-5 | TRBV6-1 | CASSRRGGAQETQYF
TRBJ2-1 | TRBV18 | CASSPLGLGSSYNEQFF
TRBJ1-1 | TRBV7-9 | CASTPGGLVTEAFF